The text below deals with one TCR beta chain. Its antigen remains unidentified. This sample is drawn from a study of graft-versus-host responses after intestinal transplantation. About the research overall: Among the recipients, all got anti-thymocyte globulin induction and then tacrolimus and steroids for around 3 years.

Regarding the study as a whole: Where graft-donor T cell macrochimerism was present, patients had high graft-versus-host to host-versus-graft clonal ratios in allografts. There was an association between peak levels of circulating GvH clones and early post-transplant HvG declines. GvH clones appeared in recipient marrow, some first in ileum or blood.

Libraries were prepared by immunoSEQ multiplex PCR; TCRdb keeps only in-frame clonotypes and omits some of them. The sample comprises 35,000 to 40,000 clones, roughly 80% of which are singletons, and about 4% rests with the top ten. This TCR derives from a human patient who received an intestinal transplant, so some T cells may come from the graft donor. Here the sequenced sample was PBMCs, taken approximately 1,000 days after transplant.

CDR3 in amino acids: CASTGTENTGELFF. The CDR3 DNA is TGTGCCAGCACAGGGACAGAGAACACCGGGGAGCTGTTTTTT. The V call is TRBV2, the J call TRBJ2-2; 7 bases map to TRBD1. J was trimmed by 1 base and V by 7 bases; bases with no gene match: 3. Germline-derived CDR1 and CDR2 are SNHLY and FYNNEI. There are 14 residues in the CDR3.